This entry lists 23 T cell receptor beta chains sequenced from one sample in a study of blood T cell repertoires in COVID-19. The repertoire was sequenced with immunoSEQ multiplex PCR; TCRdb's copy has only in-frame clones and lacks some. The sample has about 300,000 clones, just over 85% seen once. The sequenced material came from PBMCs or T cells enriched from blood (not recorded which). Receptors were obtained from a woman aged 18-29 years who had recovered from COVID-19.

This clone occurred once. J is TRBJ1-5 and V is TRBV6-5; tentative D call: TRBD1 (5 bases). Germline V gene sequence: CDR1 MNHEY, CDR2 SVGAGI. V was cut by 6 bases and J by 5 bases, with 11 bases left in between. CDR3 size: 13 residues. CDR3 in amino acids: CASSRQFDQPQHF. The CDR3 bases are TGTGCCAGCAGCAGACAGTTCGATCAGCCCCAGCATTTT.

The gene calls are TRBV28 and TRBJ1-1; maybe TRBD1 (5 bases). The CDR3 contains 14 residues. V shed 6 bases and J shed 4 bases, with 15 bases lying between them. Per germline, CDR1 MDHEN and CDR2 SYDVKM. In nucleotides, the CDR3 is TGTGCCAGCAGCTTGGGGCATATGGGCACTGAAGCTTTCTTT. It codes for CASSLGHMGTEAFF.

The chain recombines TRBV5-1 with TRBJ2-7; TRBD2 matches at 9 bases. CDR1 is SGHRS, CDR2 YFSETQ, per germline. V was clipped by 4 bases and J by 6 bases; unmatched bases: 8. The CDR3 totals 14 residues. This CDR3 is CASSGNLGLAEQYF. As DNA, the CDR3 is TGCGCCAGCAGCGGGAACCTGGGACTAGCCGAGCAGTACTTC.

The chain is built from TRBV6-5 and TRBJ1-2; 10 nucleotides match TRBD1. Per the germline V gene, CDR1 is MNHEY and CDR2 is SVGAGI. The CDR3 has 16 residues. Losses at the gene ends were 2 bases for V and 2 bases for J; bases not matched to a gene: 5. For the CDR3, the DNA is TGTGCCAGCAGTTACCAAGCGGACAGGGGGAACTATGGCTACACCTTC. It is translated as CASSYQADRGNYGYTF.

This chain links TRBV6-5 with TRBJ1-2; TRBD1 matches at 9 bases. Per germline, CDR1 MNHEY and CDR2 SVGAGI. CDR3 length: 14 residues. The V segment lost 5 bases and the J segment 8 bases; nucleotides outside the gene matches: 9. The CDR3 bases are TGTGCCAGCAGTAAGGGAACAGGGGGCGTGGGCTACACCTTC. It encodes CASSKGTGGVGYTF.

The chain couples TRBV5-1 to TRBJ1-3; 7 bases are a match to TRBD1. The ends lost 0 bases at V and 3 bases at J; junction bases unmatched: 6. CDR1 SGHRS and CDR2 YFSETQ come from the germline V gene. The length of the CDR3 is 16 residues. The CDR3, as DNA: TGCGCCAGCAGCTTGGGACAGGGATATATTGGAAACACCATATATTTT. Amino acid sequence: CASSLGQGYIGNTIYF.

This clone appeared once. CDR3 nucleotide sequence: TGTGCCTGGACCGAGAGAGGGAACTATGGCTACACCTTC. Translation: CAWTERGNYGYTF. The rearrangement joins TRBV30 to TRBJ1-2; D ambiguous. The CDR3 runs to 13 residues. The V and J ends lost 4 bases and 2 bases respectively, with 11 bases between them. CDR1 is GTSNPN and CDR2 is SVGIG in the germline V gene (reference sequence).

The chain joins TRBV5-8 to TRBJ1-5; TRBD1 matches at 7 bases. The CDR3 extends over 15 amino acids. Germline trimming cut 4 bases from V and 6 bases from J; bases unmatched to any gene: 10. The germline gives CDR1 SGHTS, CDR2 YDEGEE. CDR3 loop: CASSLRTGRGQPQHF. The CDR3, as DNA: TGTGCCAGCAGCCTTCGGACAGGAAGGGGTCAGCCCCAGCATTTT. Supplemented by reference TRBV5-8 and TRBJ1-5, the full variable domain reads EAGVTQSPTHLIKTRGQQATLRCSPISGHTSVYWYQQALGLGLQFLLWYDEGEERNRGNFPPRFSGRQFPNYSSELNVNALELEDSALYLCASSLRTGRGQPQHFGDGTRLSIL.

V and J are TRBV28 and TRBJ1-6; D gene ambiguous. V shed 7 bases and J shed 0 bases, with 7 bases lying between them. Germline V gene data show CDR1 as MDHEN and CDR2 as SYDVKM. The CDR3 contains 14 residues. The CDR3: CASTRFSYNSPLHF. In DNA form, the CDR3 reads TGTGCCAGCACGCGATTCTCCTATAATTCACCCCTCCACTTT. The complete variable domain, with remaining parts taken from reference TRBV28 and TRBJ1-6, reads DVKVTQSSRYLVKRTGEKVFLECVQDMDHENMFWYRQDPGLGLRLIYFSYDVKMKEKGDIPEGYSVSREKKERFSLILESASTNQTSMYLCASTRFSYNSPLHFGNGTRLTVT.

As DNA, the CDR3 is TGTGCCAGCGAGGTGACAGGGGGGACTGAAGCTTTCTTT. It codes for CASEVTGGTEAFF. This rearrangement joins TRBV27 to TRBJ1-1; TRBD1 aligns across 9 bases. CDR3 size: 13 residues. From germline, CDR1 is MNHEY and CDR2 SMNVEV (reference sequence). J gave up 5 bases and V 8 bases, and 6 bases lay outside the gene matches.

The chain joins TRBV19 to TRBJ1-1; perhaps TRBD1 as D (6 bases). V lost 0 bases to trimming and J lost 2 bases, with 13 bases between them. CDR1 is LNHDA, CDR2 SQIVND, per germline (reference sequence). There are 16 residues in the CDR3. The CDR3 here is CASSIEGGSGNTEAFF. CDR3 DNA sequence: TGTGCCAGTAGTATAGAAGGGGGTTCAGGCAACACTGAAGCTTTCTTT.

J is TRBJ2-3 and V is TRBV2; 11 bases align to TRBD2. This CDR3 is 15 amino acids long. Germline V gene lookup returns CDR1 SNHLY and CDR2 FYNNEI. V lost 5 bases and J lost 2; bases outside the gene matches: 3. CDR3 bases: TGTGCCAGCAGTTTACTAGCGGGAGCCACAGATACGCAGTATTTT. Its translation is CASSLLAGATDTQYF.

The J gene is TRBJ1-1, the V gene TRBV29-1; unclear D gene. Trimming left V 7 bases short and J 6 bases short, with 15 bases between. CDR1 SQVTM and CDR2 ANQGSEA come from the germline V gene. This CDR3 has 12 residues. The CDR3: CSADRRVAEAFF. In nucleotides, the CDR3 is TGCAGCGCCGACCGTCGGGTCGCTGAAGCTTTCTTT. Filled out from reference TRBV29-1 and TRBJ1-1, the complete variable domain reads SAVISQKPSRDICQRGTSLTIQCQVDSQVTMMFWYRQQPGQSLTLIATANQGSEATYESGFVIDKFPISRPNLTFSTLTVSNMSPEDSSIYLCSADRRVAEAFFGQGTRLTVV.

V usage is TRBV6-1 and J usage is TRBJ2-7; 10 nucleotides align to TRBD2. J lost 6 bases, V lost 6 bases, and 11 bases had no gene match. There are 15 residues in the CDR3. In germline, CDR1 is MNHNS, CDR2 SASEGT. The DNA for the CDR3 is TGTGCCAGCAGAAACGCCGGGACTAGCGTTGGCGAGCAGTACTTC. Translation: CASRNAGTSVGEQYF.

This chain uses TRBV6-1 with TRBJ1-2; no clear D. This CDR3 is 13 amino acids long. V gave up 3 bases and J gave up 3 bases, with 8 bases separating them. Germline loops: CDR1 MNHNS, CDR2 SASEGT. In DNA, the CDR3 is TGTGCCAGCAGTGAGTCCCAGGACTATGGCTACACCTTC. This encodes CASSESQDYGYTF.

The chain recombines TRBV19 with TRBJ1-4; 7 bases are a match to TRBD1. In germline, CDR1 is LNHDA, CDR2 SQIVND (reference sequence). This CDR3 spans 15 amino acids. V lost 3 bases and J lost 6; bases outside the gene matches: 7. The CDR3, as DNA: TGTGCCAGTAGTATCCGAAGGACAGGTCATGAAAAACTGTTTTTT. This codes for CASSIRRTGHEKLFF.

The chain employs TRBV19 and TRBJ2-7; 10 bases are shared with TRBD2. Germline CDR1 reads LNHDA; CDR2 reads SQIVND (reference sequence). The CDR3 consists of 15 residues. V lost 5 bases and J lost 5; bases outside the gene matches: 9. CDR3 protein: CASSLKAGGSHEQYF. For the CDR3, the DNA is TGTGCCAGTAGTCTTAAAGCGGGAGGGTCTCACGAGCAGTACTTC.

The chain has TRBV3-1 (or the pseudogene TRBV3-2) and TRBJ1-1, with 10 positions matching TRBD1. This CDR3 is 14 amino acids long. The V gene end was trimmed by 3 bases and the J gene end by 10 bases; junction bases not matched to a gene: 8. Germline-derived CDR1 and CDR2 are LGHDT and YNNKEL (reference sequence). CDR3 region: CASSQTGGPGGAFF. The CDR3 region has the DNA TGTGCCAGCAGCCAGACAGGGGGCCCGGGTGGAGCTTTCTTT.

The chain links TRBV5-1 to TRBJ2-4; TRBD1 might be the D (6 bases). The CDR3 spans 13 residues. Between the trimmed V and J ends, which lost 6 bases and 6 bases, there was a span of 13 bases. The V gene's germline CDR1 is SGHRS and CDR2 YFSETQ. The CDR3 here is CASKMDRLNIQYF. The CDR3 bases are TGCGCCAGCAAAATGGACAGATTAAACATTCAGTACTTC.

The chain recombines TRBV30 with TRBJ1-2; the D gene is possibly TRBD1 (6 bases). With 1 base removed from V and 0 bases from J, the gap between germline ends came to 6 bases. The CDR3 is made up of 13 amino acids. CDR1 is GTSNPN, CDR2 SVGIG, per germline (reference sequence). The CDR3 region is CAWSGQANYGYTF. The CDR3 DNA sequence: TGTGCCTGGAGTGGACAGGCTAACTATGGCTACACCTTC.

This clone was counted once. The V and J genes are TRBV5-6 and TRBJ1-1; perhaps TRBD1 as D (5 bases). Between the trimmed V and J ends, which lost 3 bases and 0 bases, there was a span of 9 bases. The germline gives CDR1 SGHDT, CDR2 YYEEEE. The CDR3 is made up of 14 amino acids. CDR3 nucleotides: TGTGCCAGCAGCTACGGGGGAGTGAACACTGAAGCTTTCTTT. Encoded protein: CASSYGGVNTEAFF.

The chain links TRBV27 to TRBJ2-2, with 7 bases fitting TRBD1. Trimming took 5 bases from V and 4 from J; bases not matched to a gene: 7. The germline V gene encodes CDR1 MNHEY and CDR2 SMNVEV (reference sequence). This CDR3 region has 15 residues. The CDR3 DNA is TGTGCCAGCAGTCCCCGAACAGGGGTCACCGGGGAGCTGTTTTTT. Translating gives CASSPRTGVTGELFF.

The V gene is TRBV7-9, the J gene TRBJ2-1; 8 bases fit TRBD1. The length of the CDR3 is 18 residues. Germline CDR1 reads SEHNR; CDR2 reads FQNEAQ (reference sequence). V gave up 4 bases and J gave up 0 bases; unmatched junction bases: 11. CDR3 in amino acids: CASSSEEGQASSYNEQFF. The CDR3 DNA follows: TGTGCCAGCAGCTCGGAAGAGGGACAGGCGAGCTCCTACAATGAGCAGTTCTTC.